A selection of T cell receptor beta chains follows, all from one sample in a study of shared T cell receptors in the human thymus. TCRdb's copy holds only in-frame clones and misses some; the assay was immunoSEQ multiplex PCR. The profile shows 450,000 to 650,000 clones, around 78% of them singletons. This sample also belongs to another study, concerning human thymus T cells.

The sequenced sample consisted of thymocytes. The receptors were gathered from a boy under three years old with a congenital heart defect. Both conserved end residues are part of each CDR3. A D gene is named only where the DNA matches it firmly.

>-|TRBJ1-5|14|TRBV9
CASSGTDSNQPQHF
>TRBD1|TRBJ2-3|15|TRBV5-8
CASSWDSLGTDTQYF
>-|TRBJ2-5|15|TRBV5-4
CASSPDRDYQETQYF
>TRBD2|TRBJ2-7|15|TRBV7-6
CASSSEREHSYEQYF
>-|TRBJ1-5|15|TRBV7-2
CASSPQGNCNQPQHF
>-|TRBJ2-7|16|TRBV4-2
CAKNDSGEALSYEQYF
>TRBD1|TRBJ2-3|16|TRBV6-5
CASSFKGQGSRDTQYF
>TRBD1|TRBJ2-7|17|TRBV13
CASSLGPSGGVVYEQYF
>TRBD1|TRBJ1-1|17|TRBV9
CASREMPTGQRNTEAFF
>TRBD1|TRBJ2-2|17|TRBV19
CASSPFHRGLNTGELFF
>-|TRBJ2-3|16|TRBV27
CASSLEVGGRTDTQYF
>TRBD2|TRBJ2-1|17|TRBV4-3
CASSQDPASGRTNEQFF
>TRBD2|TRBJ2-1|18|TRBV7-9
CASSLRNWRESPYNEQFF
>-|TRBJ2-7|15|TRBV15
CATSRGGWIGYEQYF
>TRBD1|TRBJ2-2|14|TRBV10-3
CAISVTGLTGELFF
>TRBD1|TRBJ2-5|19|TRBV7-8
CASSILGTGGGRPQETQYF
>-|TRBJ1-5|15|TRBV27
CASSFSHSGNQPQHF
>TRBD2|TRBJ2-2|13|TRBV6-5
CASRGGRAGELFF
>-|TRBJ2-2|14|TRBV6-1
CAGTTGGMAGELFF
>-|TRBJ2-7|11|TRBV20-1
CSAPTGNEQYF